The clone carrying this T cell receptor beta chain was observed a single time. These data are taken from a study of blood T cell repertoires in COVID-19. Study overall: There were acute and convalescent COVID-19 samples, and they came from the United States, Italy and Spain. Sources were T cells, B-cell-depleted T cells, or PBMCs; the material itself was cDNA or gDNA.

Trimming cost V 2 bases and J 0 bases, with 14 bases left between them. In germline, CDR1 is MNHEY, CDR2 SVGEGT. The CDR3 runs to 17 residues. Per the study methods: Reference gene primers were amplified, and this amplification served to estimate nucleated cell counts. The method was immunoSEQ multiplex PCR; TCRdb's version includes in-frame clones alone and lacks a portion of them. The V and J calls and clone size are taken from that table; D and trimming were inferred from the DNA. The table records about 40,000 clones, about 90% of them present only once. The genes are TRBV6-2 or TRBV6-3 and TRBJ2-1; D is perhaps TRBD2 (6 bases). The receptor's source is a human donor in a cohort sampled during active COVID-19. Sequenced input: peripheral blood. Here the CDR3 reads CASSYLSGKSSYNEQFF. The CDR3 DNA follows: TGTGCCAGCAGTTACCTTAGCGGAAAGAGCTCCTACAATGAGCAGTTCTTC.